The T cell receptor beta chain under discussion was sequenced for a study of cytotoxic CD8 clonotypes in ibrutinib-treated CLL. Clones were sequenced by immunoSEQ multiplex PCR, and TCRdb holds only the in-frame ones, with some missing. The sample contains about 50,000 clones, 53% of which appear only once. The length of the CDR3 is 15 residues. V dropped 1 base and J dropped 6; count of bases not matched to a gene: 6. Per the germline V gene, CDR1 is SEHNR and CDR2 is FQNEAQ (reference sequence). Sequenced here: PBMCs, sampled after 12 months of ibrutinib treatment. The V and J genes are TRBV7-9 and TRBJ1-2; TRBD1 aligns across 9 bases. This TCR came from a human donor with chronic lymphocytic leukemia. CDR3 amino acids: CASSLGPTGGNGYTF. CDR3 nucleotide sequence: TGTGCCAGCAGCTTAGGTCCGACAGGGGGTAATGGCTACACCTTC. The full variable domain, in which reference TRBV7-9 and TRBJ1-2 provide the parts outside the CDR3, is DTGVSQNPRHKITKRGQNVTFRCDPISEHNRLYWYRQTLGQGPEFLTYFQNEAQLEKSRLLSDRFSAERPKGSFSTLEIQRTEQGDSAMYLCASSLGPTGGNGYTFGSGTRLTVV.